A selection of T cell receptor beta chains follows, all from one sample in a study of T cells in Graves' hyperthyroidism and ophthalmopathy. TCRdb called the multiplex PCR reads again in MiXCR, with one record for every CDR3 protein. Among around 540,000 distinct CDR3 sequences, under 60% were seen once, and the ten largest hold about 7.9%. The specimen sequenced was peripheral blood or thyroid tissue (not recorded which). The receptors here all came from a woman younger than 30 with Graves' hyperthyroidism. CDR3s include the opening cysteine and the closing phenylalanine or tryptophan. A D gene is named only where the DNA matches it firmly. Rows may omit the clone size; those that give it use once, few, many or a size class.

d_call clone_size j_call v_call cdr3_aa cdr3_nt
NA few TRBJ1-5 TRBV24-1 CASSEFSGYSNQPQHF TGTGCCAGCAGTGAATTTTCAGGTTATAGCAATCAGCCCCAGCATTTT
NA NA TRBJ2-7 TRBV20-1 CSASRGGGVISYEQYF TGCAGTGCTAGTCGCGGAGGGGGCGTCATCTCGTACGAGCAGTACTTC
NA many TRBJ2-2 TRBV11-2 CASSPKNANTGELFF TGTGCCAGCAGCCCTAAGAACGCGAACACCGGGGAGCTGTTTTTT
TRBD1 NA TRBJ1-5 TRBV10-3 CASRDRERESNQPQHF TGTGCCAGCCGAGACAGGGAAAGAGAAAGCAATCAGCCCCAGCATTTT
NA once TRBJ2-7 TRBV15 CATSRDRADYEQYF TGTGCCACCAGCAGAGATCGGGCGGACTACGAGCAGTACTTC
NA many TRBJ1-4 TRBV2 CASSEGLTLEKLFF TGTGCCAGCAGTGAGGGACTGACACTTGAAAAACTGTTTTTT
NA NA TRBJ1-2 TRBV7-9 CASSLAGSHYGYTF TGTGCCAGCAGCTTAGCGGGGTCTCACTATGGCTACACCTTC
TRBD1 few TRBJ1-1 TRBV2 CASSLKRAGGRGNTEAFF TGTGCCAGCAGCTTAAAACGCGCAGGGGGCAGGGGGAACACTGAAGCTTTCTTT
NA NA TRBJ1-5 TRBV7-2 CASSLGRAGNQPQHF TGTGCCAGCAGCCTTGGGCGGGCTGGGAATCAGCCCCAGCATTTT
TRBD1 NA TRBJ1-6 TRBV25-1 CASFTGDNSPLHF TGTGCCAGCTTCACAGGGGACAATTCACCCCTCCACTTT
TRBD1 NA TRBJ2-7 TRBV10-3 CAITGTATFYEQYF TGTGCCATCACCGGGACAGCAACTTTCTACGAGCAGTACTTC
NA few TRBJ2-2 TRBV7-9 CASSLEADGELFF TGTGCCAGCAGCTTAGAGGCCGACGGGGAGCTGTTTTTT
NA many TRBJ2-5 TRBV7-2 CASRSGRARDQYF TGTGCCAGCAGATCAGGCAGGGCGAGGGACCAGTACTTC
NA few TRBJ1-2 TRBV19 CASQIAGQSFYGYTF TGTGCCAGCCAGATCGCGGGGCAGTCCTTCTATGGCTACACCTTC
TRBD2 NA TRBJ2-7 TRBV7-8 CASSLTSGMDREQYF TGTGCCAGCAGCCTAACTAGCGGGATGGATCGGGAGCAGTACTTC
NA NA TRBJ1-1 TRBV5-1 CASSLMPPANTEAFF TGCGCCAGCAGCTTGATGCCGCCGGCGAACACTGAAGCTTTCTTT
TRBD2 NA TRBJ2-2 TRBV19 CASSPTPGLENTGELFF TGTGCCAGTAGCCCGACGCCGGGACTAGAGAACACCGGGGAGCTGTTTTTT
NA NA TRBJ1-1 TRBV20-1 CSARVGGPNTEAFF TGCAGTGCTAGAGTTGGCGGCCCGAACACTGAAGCTTTCTTT
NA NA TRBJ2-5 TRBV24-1 CATSVRDRGTSEAVAQYF TGTGCCACCAGTGTACGGGACAGGGGGACTAGCGAGGCGGTAGCCCAGTACTTC
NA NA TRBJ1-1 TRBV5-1 CASSLTGTMNTEAFF TGCGCCAGCAGCTTAACAGGGACCATGAACACTGAAGCTTTCTTT
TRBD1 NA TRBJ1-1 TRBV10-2 CASLRGHTEAFF TGTGCCAGCCTCAGGGGGCACACTGAAGCTTTCTTT
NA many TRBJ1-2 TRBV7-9 CASSLAADYGYTF TGTGCCAGCAGCTTAGCGGCAGACTATGGCTACACCTTC
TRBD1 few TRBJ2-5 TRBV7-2 CASSSQGALLETQYF TGTGCCAGCAGTTCACAGGGGGCGCTTCTGGAGACCCAGTACTTC
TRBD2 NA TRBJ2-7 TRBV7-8 CASSSLLGRESYEQYF TGTGCCAGCAGCTCCCTATTGGGGCGGGAGTCCTACGAGCAGTACTTC
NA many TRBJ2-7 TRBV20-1 CSARAQTYEQYF TGCAGTGCTAGAGCACAGACCTACGAGCAGTACTTC
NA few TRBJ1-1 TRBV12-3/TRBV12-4 CASSFRIGTEAFF TGTGCCAGCAGTTTCCGTATTGGGACTGAAGCTTTCTTT